The 11 T cell receptor beta chains in this list originate from one sample, sequenced in a study of cytomegalovirus exposure and HLA in healthy donors. PCR used 60 Vbeta primers and 13 Jbeta primers. Data came from immunoSEQ multiplex PCR; TCRdb stores just in-frame clones and leaves some out. The data include around 210,000 clones; the top ten clones carry around 0.95%. Material: PBMCs. These receptors were obtained from a woman in her twenties or thirties in good health and CMV-seropositive.

The chain links TRBV27 to TRBJ1-5; D remains ambiguous. Trimming left V 2 bases short and J 5 bases short, with 7 bases between. Germline CDR1 is MNHEY and CDR2 is SMNVEV (reference sequence). This CDR3 contains 13 residues. CDR3 sequence (DNA): TGTGCCAGCAGTTTACGAGGTGATCAGCCCCAGCATTTT. This encodes CASSLRGDQPQHF.

The chain is built from TRBV7-9 and TRBJ1-4; the D gene is possibly TRBD1 (6 bases). V shed 2 bases and J shed 0 bases, with 13 bases lying between them. The CDR3 consists of 17 residues. Germline V gene sequence: CDR1 SEHNR, CDR2 FQNEAQ (reference sequence). This chain's CDR3 is CASSLRQDLATNEKLFF. The CDR3 nucleotides are TGTGCCAGCAGCTTACGACAGGACCTTGCAACTAATGAAAAACTGTTTTTT.

The chain employs TRBV11-2 and TRBJ2-7; 7 bases line up with TRBD1. CDR1 SGHAT and CDR2 FQNNGV come from the germline V gene. The CDR3 is 14 residues long. The junction had 17 bases not matched to a gene; V was cut back by 5 bases and J by 13 bases. For the CDR3, the DNA is TGTGCCAGCAGCCTAGGGCCCAGGGGGTGGGTGGACTACTTC. This translates into CASSLGPRGWVDYF.

V gene TRBV7-9 combines with J gene TRBJ2-7; 8 bases agree with TRBD2. The V gene's germline CDR1 is SEHNR and CDR2 FQNEAQ (reference sequence). This CDR3 region has 15 residues. The trim removed 5 bases at V and 0 bases at J, leaving 6 bases unmatched. CDR3 nucleotides: TGTGCCAGCAGCCCCCTTAGCGGGACCTCCTACGAGCAGTACTTC. It is translated as CASSPLSGTSYEQYF. The full variable domain, in which reference TRBV7-9 and TRBJ2-7 provide the parts outside the CDR3, is DTGVSQNPRHKITKRGQNVTFRCDPISEHNRLYWYRQTLGQGPEFLTYFQNEAQLEKSRLLSDRFSAERPKGSFSTLEIQRTEQGDSAMYLCASSPLSGTSYEQYFGPGTRLTVT.

The chain uses TRBV4-3 and TRBJ1-3, with TRBD1 as a possible D gene (6 bases). Germline CDR1 reads LGHNA; CDR2 reads YSLEER. V lost 0 bases and J 0 bases, leaving 15 bases between the germline ends. The CDR3 runs 18 residues. The CDR3 DNA follows: TGCGCCAGCAGCCAAGAAGGGACCGACAGGCACTCTGGAAACACCATATATTTT. Translation: CASSQEGTDRHSGNTIYF.

CDR3 sequence: CASRDPGQAVYGYTF. The CDR3 bases are TGTGCCAGTAGAGACCCGGGACAGGCTGTCTATGGCTACACCTTC. The rearrangement uses TRBV19 and TRBJ1-2; 8 bases fit TRBD1. With V trimmed by 6 bases and J by 4 bases, 10 bases remained unmatched. The germline gives CDR1 LNHDA, CDR2 SQIVND (reference sequence). The CDR3 runs to 15 residues.

The chain carries TRBV5-5 and TRBJ2-2; a weak D match, TRBD2 (5 bases). The CDR3 totals 14 residues. The germline CDR1 and CDR2 sequences are SGHKS and YYEKEE (reference sequence). V was shortened by 1 base and J by 3 bases, with 7 bases between the two germline ends. CDR3 in amino acids: CASSLRGYTGELFF. In DNA form, the CDR3 reads TGTGCCAGCAGCTTGAGAGGGTACACCGGGGAGCTGTTTTTT. Full variable domain (missing parts from reference TRBV5-5 and TRBJ2-2): DAGVTQSPTHLIKTRGQQVTLRCSPISGHKSVSWYQQVLGQGPQFIFQYYEKEERGRGNFPDRFSARQFPNYSSELNVNALLLGDSALYLCASSLRGYTGELFFGEGSRLTVL.

The V and J genes are TRBV29-1 and TRBJ1-1, with 9 bases matching TRBD1. Germline V lookup: CDR1 SQVTM, CDR2 ANQGSEA. This CDR3 spans 13 amino acids. V lost 7 bases and J lost 10; bases outside the gene matches: 13. CDR3 coding DNA: TGCAGCGGAAGTAGGGACAGGGCGGTTGCAGCTTTCTTT. It translates to CSGSRDRAVAAFF.

The V gene is TRBV29-1, the J gene TRBJ1-1, with D unclear. Deletions cut 4 bases from V and 4 bases from J, with 7 bases between. CDR3 length: 11 residues. Germline CDR1 SQVTM, CDR2 ANQGSEA. The CDR3 loop is CSVGSVTEAFF. The CDR3 region has the DNA TGCAGCGTTGGCAGTGTCACTGAAGCTTTCTTT.

This chain uses TRBV7-2 with TRBJ2-7, with 8 nucleotides matching TRBD1. The germline V gene encodes CDR1 SGHTA and CDR2 FQGNSA. The CDR3 consists of 13 residues. V dropped 5 bases and J dropped 7; count of bases not matched to a gene: 7. CDR3 in DNA: TGTGCCAGCAGCCTCGGACAGGGTAGGGAGCAGTACTTC. It encodes CASSLGQGREQYF.

V gene TRBV28 combines with J gene TRBJ2-5; 7 bases align to TRBD1. V dropped 3 bases and J dropped 4; count of bases not matched to a gene: 8. The V gene's germline CDR1 is MDHEN and CDR2 SYDVKM. This CDR3 is 15 amino acids long. CDR3 bases: TGTGCCAGCAGTTTTAATATACAGGGGTCAGAGACCCAGTACTTC. Translating it yields CASSFNIQGSETQYF.